The sequence of this T cell receptor beta chain was determined in a study of T cell changes during pregnancy in multiple sclerosis. J was trimmed by 2 bases and V by 1 base; bases with no gene match: 5. This CDR3 spans 16 amino acids. Germline V gene sequence: CDR1 MGHRA, CDR2 YSYEKL. Method: immunoSEQ multiplex PCR; TCRdb's copy keeps in-frame clones and lacks some. This table holds around 100,000 clones, about 93% found once. The specimen comprised peripheral blood, sampled in the third trimester of pregnancy. The chain links TRBV4-1 to TRBJ2-1; 7 bases align to TRBD2. The clonotype was recovered from a female donor with multiple sclerosis, enrolled in a pregnancy study. CDR3 protein: CASSQVAGVPYNEQFF. In DNA, the CDR3 is TGCGCCAGCAGCCAAGTGGCGGGAGTCCCCTACAATGAGCAGTTCTTC.